A selection of T cell receptor beta chains follows, all from one sample in a study of shared clonotypes between healthy human individuals. Sequenced by immunoSEQ multiplex PCR; TCRdb stores in-frame clones only, minus some. The table records around 2,000,000 clones, just over 90% of them present only once. The sequenced sample was naive CD8+ T cells from PBMCs. The receptors here all came from a man between 18 and 35 years old in good health. Some clones in this sample may be carry-over from other donors' samples. CDR3s include the opening cysteine and the closing phenylalanine or tryptophan. The D gene is left open where the match is weak. Not all rows give a size; the values are once, few, many and, for expanded clones, a class.

size: NA; D: NA; J: TRBJ2-1; V: TRBV5-1; DNA: TGCGCCAGCAGCTTCAGGGGCAATGAGCAGTTCTTC; CDR3: CASSFRGNEQFF
size: NA; D: NA; J: TRBJ1-6; V: TRBV30; DNA: TGTGCCTCAAGCGGCAAGAGGAATTCACCCCTCCACTTT; CDR3: CASSGKRNSPLHF
size: few; D: NA; J: TRBJ1-4; V: TRBV9; DNA: TGTGCCAGCAGCGGGGGCGGCGGAAGTAATGAAAAACTGTTTTTT; CDR3: CASSGGGGSNEKLFF
size: NA; D: NA; J: TRBJ2-2; V: TRBV7-9; DNA: TGTGCCAGCAGCCCGGGACCGATAAACACCGGGGAGCTGTTTTTT; CDR3: CASSPGPINTGELFF
size: NA; D: NA; J: TRBJ2-7; V: TRBV4-2; DNA: TGTGCCAGCAGCCAAGAGGCAAGGACAGTACTTCTCGAGCAGTACTTC; CDR3: CASSQEARTVLLEQYF
size: NA; D: NA; J: TRBJ2-1; V: TRBV7-2; DNA: TGTGCCAGCAGCTTAGGCGGACCCTCCTACAATGAGCAGTTCTTC; CDR3: CASSLGGPSYNEQFF
size: NA; D: NA; J: TRBJ1-1; V: TRBV5-1; DNA: TGCGCCAGCAGCCTGGGGCAAAGGGCAGGCTTTGGAACTGAAGCTTTCTTT; CDR3: CASSLGQRAGFGTEAFF
size: NA; D: TRBD1; J: TRBJ2-2; V: TRBV7-3; DNA: TGTGCCAGCAGCCCCCTCGACAGGGGAACGGCCGGGGAGCTGTTTTTT; CDR3: CASSPLDRGTAGELFF
size: NA; D: TRBD2; J: TRBJ2-1; V: TRBV19; DNA: TGTGCCAGTAGTCCGGTGCTAGCGGCCTCCTACAATGAGCAGTTCTTC; CDR3: CASSPVLAASYNEQFF
size: NA; D: NA; J: TRBJ2-7; V: TRBV30; DNA: TGTGCCTGGAAGCAGGGCTACGAGCAGTACTTC; CDR3: CAWKQGYEQYF
size: NA; D: TRBD1; J: TRBJ2-1; V: TRBV19; DNA: TGTGCCAGTAGGCGAGGGACAGGGGAACGGGATGAGCAGTTCTTC; CDR3: CASRRGTGERDEQFF
size: NA; D: TRBD2; J: TRBJ2-7; V: TRBV9; DNA: TGTGCCAGCAGCACCGGGACTAGCGGGAACTACGAGCAGTACTTC; CDR3: CASSTGTSGNYEQYF
size: NA; D: TRBD1; J: TRBJ2-2; V: TRBV27; DNA: TGTGCCAGCGTGAGGACCTGGGACAGGGGGCGATCCGGGGAGCTGTTTTTT; CDR3: CASVRTWDRGRSGELFF
size: NA; D: NA; J: TRBJ2-1; V: TRBV5-8; DNA: TGTGCCAGCAGCTTGGGACCGTACAATGAGCAGTTCTTC; CDR3: CASSLGPYNEQFF
size: few; D: NA; J: TRBJ1-1; V: TRBV27; DNA: TGTGCCAGCAGCCCCCTGAAGGGGAAGCCTTTCTTT; CDR3: CASSPLKGKPFF
size: NA; D: NA; J: TRBJ2-7; V: TRBV5-4; DNA: TGTGCCAGCAGCTACGGGGACTCAACCTACGAGCAGTACTTC; CDR3: CASSYGDSTYEQYF
size: NA; D: TRBD1; J: TRBJ1-1; V: TRBV5-4; DNA: TGTGCCAGCAGCGTAACAGGGGTAGGAACTGAAGCTTTCTTT; CDR3: CASSVTGVGTEAFF
size: once; D: NA; J: TRBJ1-4; V: TRBV9; DNA: TGTGCCAGCAGCGTAGAAGGGGGAAGGGGTGAAAAACTGTTTTTT; CDR3: CASSVEGGRGEKLFF
size: NA; D: NA; J: TRBJ1-1; V: TRBV27; DNA: TGTGCCAGCAGTTTAGCGATGAGCACTGAAGCTTTCTTT; CDR3: CASSLAMSTEAFF
size: NA; D: NA; J: TRBJ2-7; V: TRBV7-9; DNA: TGTGCCAGCAGCCCCACCGGGGGCTTAGGCCCCTACGAGCAGTACTTC; CDR3: CASSPTGGLGPYEQYF
size: NA; D: TRBD1; J: TRBJ1-1; V: TRBV10-3; DNA: TGTGCCATCAGTGGGCCCGGACAGGGGGGCCCTGAAGCTTTCTTT; CDR3: CAISGPGQGGPEAFF
size: few; D: NA; J: TRBJ2-1; V: TRBV7-9; DNA: TGTGCCAGCAGCTTAGTCGGGGATGAGCAGTTCTTC; CDR3: CASSLVGDEQFF
size: NA; D: NA; J: TRBJ2-7; V: TRBV28; DNA: TGTGCCAGCAGTGTAACAGTTTTCTCCTACGAGCAGTACTTC; CDR3: CASSVTVFSYEQYF
size: once; D: NA; J: TRBJ1-3; V: TRBV2; DNA: TGTGCCAGCAGTGTCGACACCTTCTCTGGAAACACCATATATTTT; CDR3: CASSVDTFSGNTIYF
size: NA; D: NA; J: TRBJ2-2; V: TRBV11-3; DNA: TGTGCCAGCAGCGTGGGATGGGAAACCGGGGAGCTGTTTTTT; CDR3: CASSVGWETGELFF